This TCR beta chain appears in the sequencing data of a study (dated by TCRdb to 2016 to 2018). CDR1 and CDR2 are read off the germline V gene (reference sequence) as DFQATT and SNEGSKA. V is trimmed back by 6 bases and J by 2 bases, and the junction contains 7 bases that no gene match accounts for. The CDR3 goes from the cysteine to the phenylalanine over 16 residues. Only the CDR3 part of the read is kept: 48 bases, read in frame from the first base. Libraries were built with RT-PCR. TCRdb names Illumina MiSeq as the instrument used. In TCRdb, the public reads were trimmed at Q25 with fastp and aligned with MiXCR, with productive beta chains retained. All rows with the same CDR3 protein become a single entry with the most common DNA and genes. For this sample the table gives approximately 720,000 distinct CDR3 sequences, of which more than 13% were detected only once. The leading ten clones occupy about 3.9% of the sample.

At least ten counts were recorded for this clonotype. It lacks a known antigen. Base qualities are missing; no much larger clone stands one base away. The clonotype was recovered from a female donor in good health, serving as a healthy control. The sequence links TRBV20-1 to TRBJ2-1; TRBD2 agrees with 13 junctional bases. The sequencing input was memory CD4+ T cells from blood. The nucleotide sequence is TGCAGTGCGCCGACTAGCGGGAGGAGCGCCTACAATGAGCAGTTCTTC. Its protein is CSAPTSGRSAYNEQFF.